This entry lists 7 T cell receptor beta chains sequenced from one sample in a study of T cells in Graves' hyperthyroidism and ophthalmopathy. It was RNA transcripts that yielded the amplified TCR beta CDR3 regions. TCR CDR3 regions were first amplified by RT-PCR with HTBI primers. TCRdb re-called the multiplex PCR reads with MiXCR, one entry per CDR3 protein. Of 560,000 or so distinct CDR3 sequences detected, just over 45% appear once; the ten largest clones hold approximately 8.2%. The source material was peripheral blood or thyroid tissue (not recorded which). These receptors were collected from a woman aged 18-29 years with Graves' hyperthyroidism.

The table lists this clonotype with many counts. The rearrangement joins TRBV20-1 to TRBJ2-5, with TRBD1 as a possible D gene (6 bases). The CDR3 loop spans 12 amino acids. V was pared by 5 bases and J by 5 bases, with 12 bases between. Germline CDR1 reads DFQATT; CDR2 reads SNEGSKA (reference sequence). CDR3 sequence reads: CSAGQRWETQYF. The CDR3 DNA sequence: TGCAGTGCTGGACAGAGGTGGGAGACCCAGTACTTC.

This clonotype occurred many times. The chain carries TRBV7-9 and TRBJ1-4; TRBD1 might be the D (6 bases). Looked up from germline, CDR1 is SEHNR and CDR2 is FQNEAQ (reference sequence). V was trimmed by 3 bases and J by 5 bases, leaving 10 bases between them. The CDR3 runs 14 residues. CDR3 in DNA: TGTGCCAGCAGCTTGGGACACGTAAATGAAAAACTGTTTTTT. Its translation is CASSLGHVNEKLFF.

About this clonotype: This may be a read error, as it is one base from a much larger clone. Since the CDR3 does not end with the conserved phenylalanine or tryptophan, this likely comes from a read error. The genes are TRBV7-3 and TRBJ2-7, with 9 bases that match TRBD1. CDR3 length equals 14 residues. Germline CDR1 SGHTA, CDR2 FQGTGA. V lost 2 bases and J lost 5; bases outside the gene matches: 4. CDR3 nucleotide sequence: TGTGCCAGCAGCTTAGGGACAGGGCTCGACGAGCAGTACCTC. Residues: CASSLGTGLDEQYL.

Regarding this clonotype: This may be a read error: a much more frequent sequence differs by one nucleotide. This rearrangement joins TRBV20-1 to TRBJ1-6; TRBD1 matches at 10 bases. The CDR3 sequence is 14 residues long. Trimming cost V 6 bases and J 8 bases; bases outside gene matches: 7. Germline V lookup: CDR1 DFQATT, CDR2 SNEGSKA (reference sequence). CDR3 amino acids: CSARTGGWDSPLHF. The CDR3 bases are TGCAGTGCGCGGACAGGGGGTTGGGATTCACCCCTCCACTTT.

In its sample, this clonotype was seen once. A junction boundary mismatches the germline segment, possibly from a read error. The rearrangement uses TRBV12-3 or TRBV12-4 and TRBJ1-5; D possibly corresponds to TRBD1 (6 bases). The CDR3 is 13 amino acids. The CDR3 nucleotides read TGTGCCATCAGTGTCGAGGGGGTTCAGCCCCAGCATTTT. This gives the protein CAISVEGVQPQHF.

The J gene is TRBJ2-7, the V gene TRBV7-9, with D possibly being TRBD1 (5 bases). The CDR3 loop spans 14 amino acids. Germline CDR1 SEHNR, CDR2 FQNEAQ (reference sequence). V lost 8 bases and J lost 6, with 20 bases in between. The CDR3 sequence is CASEVRQTSAEQYF. As DNA, the CDR3 is TGTGCCAGCGAAGTCCGACAGACCTCCGCCGAGCAGTACTTC.

This clonotype was counted a few times. The CDR3, as DNA: TGTGCCAGCATATGGCAAGAGACCCAGTACTTC. This gives the protein CASIWQETQYF. This chain connects TRBV6-5 to TRBJ2-5; no reliable D call. The germline CDR1 and CDR2 sequences are MNHEY and SVGAGI. V lost 7 bases, J lost 2 bases, and 5 bases lay in between. The CDR3 has 11 amino acids.